The clone carrying this TCR beta chain turned up a few times. The CDR3 spans 15 residues. The V gene end was trimmed by 5 bases and the J gene end by 5 bases; junction bases not matched to a gene: 9. Germline values: CDR1 SGHTA, CDR2 FQGTGA. TCRdb re-called the RT-PCR reads with MiXCR, one entry per CDR3 protein. The sample includes about 680,000 distinct CDR3 sequences, about 14% of them seen just once. The origin of this receptor is a female donor in good health, serving as a healthy control. The sample was memory CD4+ T cells from blood. This chain links TRBV7-3 with TRBJ1-2; 9 bases line up with TRBD1. The CDR3 is CASSPYPGTGYGYTF. The DNA for the CDR3 is TGTGCCAGCAGCCCTTACCCCGGGACAGGGTATGGCTACACCTTC.